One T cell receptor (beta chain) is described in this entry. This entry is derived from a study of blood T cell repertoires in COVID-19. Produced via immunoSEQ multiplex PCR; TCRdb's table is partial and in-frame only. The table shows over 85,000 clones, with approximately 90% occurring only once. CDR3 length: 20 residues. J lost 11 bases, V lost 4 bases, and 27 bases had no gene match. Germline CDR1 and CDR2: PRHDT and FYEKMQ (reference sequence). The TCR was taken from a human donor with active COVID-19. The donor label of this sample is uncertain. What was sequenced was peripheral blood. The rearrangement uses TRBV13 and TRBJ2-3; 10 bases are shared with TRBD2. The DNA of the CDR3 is TGTGCCAGCAGCTGGATGAAGCGGGGGGGTTTCATAACCCCACCCCCAAGGCAGTATTTT. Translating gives CASSWMKRGGFITPPPRQYF.